Each of the 20 T cell receptor beta chains below was sequenced from the same sample in a study of blood T cell repertoires in COVID-19. Some clones are missing from TCRdb's copy, which holds only in-frame ones; the method was immunoSEQ multiplex PCR. The data show about 100,000 clones, 85% to 90% seen once. The material sequenced was peripheral blood. Every receptor here comes from a human donor in a cohort sampled during active COVID-19.

The V gene is TRBV4-1, the J gene TRBJ1-5; 7 nucleotides agree with TRBD1. From germline, CDR1 is MGHRA and CDR2 YSYEKL. The CDR3 loop spans 16 amino acids. V was pared by 3 bases and J by 4 bases, with 9 bases of the junction left unmatched. In DNA, the CDR3 is TGCGCCAGCAGCCAGATATTTGGACAGGCGAATCAGCCCCAGCATTTT. Translated: CASSQIFGQANQPQHF.

This clone appeared a single time. The chain links TRBV7-3 to TRBJ2-1; TRBD2 agrees at 7 bases. Germline V CDR1 and CDR2: SGHTA, FQGTGA. This CDR3 has 19 residues. J lost 4 bases, V lost 2 bases, and 17 bases had no gene match. The CDR3 nucleotides are TGTGCCAGCAGCTTACAAATAGCGGGCCTTTCTGATATTTACAATGAGCAGTTCTTC. This codes for CASSLQIAGLSDIYNEQFF.

The V gene is TRBV14, the J gene TRBJ2-1, with TRBD2 matching 15 bases. The length of the CDR3 is 19 residues. CDR1 and CDR2 (germline): SGHDN, FVKESK. V was clipped by 0 bases and J by 7 bases; unmatched bases: 10. The CDR3 protein is CASSQEITRTSGRENEQFF. For the CDR3, the DNA is TGTGCCAGCAGCCAAGAAATAACAAGGACTAGCGGGAGGGAGAATGAGCAGTTCTTC.

V is TRBV11-2 and J is TRBJ2-7; tentatively, D is TRBD1 (5 bases). The CDR3 sequence is 16 residues long. Germline-derived CDR1 and CDR2 are SGHAT and FQNNGV. V shed 0 bases and J shed 2 bases, with 14 bases lying between them. The CDR3 is CASSLELTGAPYEQYF. CDR3 sequence (DNA): TGTGCCAGCAGCTTAGAACTAACAGGAGCCCCCTACGAGCAGTACTTC.

This clone appeared once. V usage is TRBV7-2 and J usage is TRBJ2-1, with TRBD2 matching 12 bases. The CDR3 sequence is 17 residues long. Losses at the gene ends were 4 bases for V and 4 bases for J; bases not matched to a gene: 8. Germline CDR1 SGHTA, CDR2 FQGNSA. CDR3 protein: CASSSAGTSGLYNEQFF. In nucleotides, the CDR3 is TGTGCCAGCAGCTCGGCCGGGACTAGCGGGTTGTACAATGAGCAGTTCTTC.

This clone was recorded a few times. The gene calls are TRBV7-9 and TRBJ1-5; 10 nucleotides match TRBD1. After removal of 4 bases from V and 5 bases from J, the junction contained 8 bases not matched to a gene. Germline CDR1 and CDR2: SEHNR and FQNEAQ (reference sequence). This CDR3 has 16 amino acids. CDR3: CASSWGQGTWDQPQHF. CDR3 sequence (DNA): TGTGCCAGCAGCTGGGGACAGGGGACGTGGGATCAGCCCCAGCATTTT.

This sequence joins TRBV10-3 and TRBJ1-1, with 8 bases lining up with TRBD1. Germline CDR1 is ENHRY and CDR2 is SYGVKD. The CDR3 totals 13 residues. J lost 5 bases, V lost 7 bases, and 6 bases had no gene match. The CDR3 loop reads CAITRDRKTEAFF. The CDR3 DNA sequence: TGTGCCATCACCAGGGACAGGAAAACTGAAGCTTTCTTT.

The chain links TRBV9 to TRBJ2-7; no clear D. Trimming left V 0 bases short and J 1 base short, with 8 bases between. Germline lookup yields CDR1 SGDLS and CDR2 YYNGEE. CDR3 length: 14 residues. CDR3 sequence reads: CASSVASSSYEQYF. The CDR3 DNA is TGTGCCAGCAGCGTAGCGAGCTCGTCCTACGAGCAGTACTTC. The full variable domain, completed using reference TRBV9 and TRBJ2-7, is DSGVTQTPKHLITATGQRVTLRCSPRSGDLSVYWYQQSLDQGLQFLIQYYNGEERAKGNILERFSAQQFPDLHSELNLSSLELGDSALYFCASSVASSSYEQYFGPGTRLTVT.

The CDR3 DNA reads as TGTGCCAGCAGTTTTTTCACGACTAGCGGGAGCAAAGAGACCCAGTACTTC. It yields the protein CASSFFTTSGSKETQYF. The J gene is TRBJ2-5, the V gene TRBV27; 12 bases align to TRBD2. The CDR3 is 17 amino acids. Unmatched junction bases numbered 8, after V lost 3 bases and J lost 3 bases. In germline, CDR1 is MNHEY, CDR2 SMNVEV (reference sequence).

This chain uses TRBV28 with TRBJ2-5; D possibly corresponds to TRBD1 (6 bases). Germline-derived CDR1 and CDR2 are MDHEN and SYDVKM. The V and J ends lost 6 bases and 4 bases respectively, with 12 bases between them. This CDR3 is built from 13 residues. The CDR3 region is CASRPTGRETQYF. CDR3 sequence (DNA): TGTGCCAGCAGACCTACAGGGAGAGAGACCCAGTACTTC.

The DNA for the CDR3 is TGCGCCAGCAGCTTGAGTGCCGGGACCTACAATGAGCAGTTCTTC. Translated: CASSLSAGTYNEQFF. This rearrangement joins TRBV5-1 to TRBJ2-1; weak D call: TRBD2 (5 bases). Trimming cost V 1 base and J 2 bases, with 10 bases left between them. The CDR3 consists of 15 residues. Germline assignment: CDR1 SGHRS and CDR2 YFSETQ.

The chain employs TRBV7-9 and TRBJ2-1, with a possible D match to TRBD2 (5 bases). Germline lookup yields CDR1 SEHNR and CDR2 FQNEAQ (reference sequence). This CDR3 has 14 amino acids. V was clipped by 6 bases and J by 0 bases, with 9 bases between them. This CDR3 is CASRRDSSYNEQFF. The CDR3 nucleotides are TGTGCCAGCAGACGGGATAGCTCCTACAATGAGCAGTTCTTC. Complete variable domain (other parts from reference TRBV7-9 and TRBJ2-1): DTGVSQNPRHKITKRGQNVTFRCDPISEHNRLYWYRQTLGQGPEFLTYFQNEAQLEKSRLLSDRFSAERPKGSFSTLEIQRTEQGDSAMYLCASRRDSSYNEQFFGPGTRLTVL.

This chain's CDR3 is CASSQEGQGTYEQYF. The CDR3 DNA is TGCGCCAGCAGCCAAGAGGGACAGGGAACCTACGAGCAGTACTTC. The rearrangement uses TRBV4-1 and TRBJ2-7; 9 bases align to TRBD1. V lost 0 bases and J lost 2; bases outside the gene matches: 2. Germline V gene lookup returns CDR1 MGHRA and CDR2 YSYEKL. The length of the CDR3 is 15 residues.

The V call is TRBV19, the J call TRBJ1-1; D is unclear. The CDR3 runs to 13 residues. Trimming left V 7 bases short and J 0 bases short, with 9 bases between. Germline loops: CDR1 LNHDA, CDR2 SQIVND (reference sequence). Here the CDR3 DNA reads TGTGCCAGTATCGGCAGGATGAACACTGAAGCTTTCTTT. Translated: CASIGRMNTEAFF. Variable domain in full (rest from reference TRBV19 and TRBJ1-1): DGGITQSPKYLFRKEGQNVTLSCEQNLNHDAMYWYRQDPGQGLRLIYYSQIVNDFQKGDIAEGYSVSREKKESFPLTVTSAQKNPTAFYLCASIGRMNTEAFFGQGTRLTVV.

The chain combines TRBV10-3 with TRBJ1-3; D not resolved. CDR1 and CDR2 (germline): ENHRY, SYGVKD. V was cut by 7 bases and J by 8 bases, with 15 bases left in between. This CDR3 contains 13 residues. In nucleotides, the CDR3 is TGTGCCATCAAACCGAGAGACAATTACACCATATATTTT. It codes for CAIKPRDNYTIYF.

The chain recombines TRBV5-1 with TRBJ2-1, with 8 bases lining up with TRBD2. Germline loops: CDR1 SGHRS, CDR2 YFSETQ. The CDR3 has 16 residues. J was trimmed by 9 bases and V by 1 base; bases with no gene match: 12. CDR3 amino acids: CASSLYSGGPLGEQFF. DNA of the CDR3: TGCGCCAGCAGCTTGTACAGCGGGGGCCCCTTGGGTGAGCAGTTCTTC. Looking up the rest from reference TRBV5-1 and TRBJ2-1 gives the full variable domain: KAGVTQTPRYLIKTRGQQVTLSCSPISGHRSVSWYQQTPGQGLQFLFEYFSETQRNKGNFPGRFSGRQFSNSRSEMNVSTLELGDSALYLCASSLYSGGPLGEQFFGPGTRLTVL.

About this clone: Additional DNA sequences in this sample encode the identical CDR3. The genes are TRBV5-1 and TRBJ2-3; 8 nucleotides match TRBD1. The CDR3 consists of 15 residues. V was clipped by 3 bases and J by 0 bases; unmatched bases: 3. Per germline, CDR1 SGHRS and CDR2 YFSETQ. CDR3 DNA: TGCGCCAGCAGCTATGGACAGGGTAGCACAGATACGCAGTATTTT. Its protein is CASSYGQGSTDTQYF.

This clone was recorded a few times. V is TRBV7-9 and J is TRBJ1-2; 7 nucleotides match TRBD1. V was pared by 4 bases and J by 2 bases, with 10 bases of the junction left unmatched. The germline V gene encodes CDR1 SEHNR and CDR2 FQNEAQ (reference sequence). The CDR3 has 16 residues. Written as DNA, the CDR3 is TGTGCCAGCAGCTCGCCCCGAGGGGGCTCCAACTATGGCTACACCTTC. As protein: CASSSPRGGSNYGYTF.

The CDR3 region has the DNA TGTGCCTGGAGCCCTACCCCCGAGACCCAGTACTTC. It specifies CAWSPTPETQYF. This chain links TRBV30 with TRBJ2-5; no reliable D call. From germline, CDR1 is GTSNPN and CDR2 SVGIG (reference sequence). CDR3 length: 12 amino acids. Deletions cut 3 bases from V and 5 bases from J, with 10 bases between. Full variable domain (remainder filled in from reference TRBV30 and TRBJ2-5): SQTIHQWPATLVQPVGSPLSLECTVEGTSNPNLYWYRQAAGRGLQLLFYSVGIGQISSEVPQNLSASRPQDRQFILSSKKLLLSDSGFYLCAWSPTPETQYFGPGTRLLVL.

The genes are TRBV5-1 and TRBJ2-1, with 8 bases fitting TRBD2. J was trimmed by 4 bases and V by 5 bases; bases with no gene match: 2. The germline gives CDR1 SGHRS, CDR2 YFSETQ. The CDR3 consists of 13 residues. The CDR3 nucleotides are TGCGCCAGCAGGACTAGCGAGTACAATGAGCAGTTCTTC. Protein sequence: CASRTSEYNEQFF.